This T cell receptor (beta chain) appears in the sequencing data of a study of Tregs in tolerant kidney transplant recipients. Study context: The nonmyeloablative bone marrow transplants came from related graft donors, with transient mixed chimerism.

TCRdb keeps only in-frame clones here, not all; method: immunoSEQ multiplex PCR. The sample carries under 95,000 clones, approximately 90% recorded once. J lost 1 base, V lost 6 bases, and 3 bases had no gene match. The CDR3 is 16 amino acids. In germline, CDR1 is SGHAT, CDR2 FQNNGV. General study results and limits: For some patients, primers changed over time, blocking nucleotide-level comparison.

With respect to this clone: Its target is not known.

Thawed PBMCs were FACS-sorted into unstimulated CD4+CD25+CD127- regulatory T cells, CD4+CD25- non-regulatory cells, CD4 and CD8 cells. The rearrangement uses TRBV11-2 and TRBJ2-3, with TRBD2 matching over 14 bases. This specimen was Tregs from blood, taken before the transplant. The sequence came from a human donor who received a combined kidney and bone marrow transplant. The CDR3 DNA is TGTGCCAGCAGGCGACTAGCGGGAGGGCGCACAGATACGCAGTATTTT. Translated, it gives CASRRLAGGRTDTQYF. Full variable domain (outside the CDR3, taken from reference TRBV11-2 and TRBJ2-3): EAGVAQSPRYKIIEKRQSVAFWCNPISGHATLYWYQQILGQGPKLLIQFQNNGVVDDSQLPKDRFSAERLKGVDSTLKIQPAKLEDSAVYLCASRRLAGGRTDTQYFGPGTRLTVL.